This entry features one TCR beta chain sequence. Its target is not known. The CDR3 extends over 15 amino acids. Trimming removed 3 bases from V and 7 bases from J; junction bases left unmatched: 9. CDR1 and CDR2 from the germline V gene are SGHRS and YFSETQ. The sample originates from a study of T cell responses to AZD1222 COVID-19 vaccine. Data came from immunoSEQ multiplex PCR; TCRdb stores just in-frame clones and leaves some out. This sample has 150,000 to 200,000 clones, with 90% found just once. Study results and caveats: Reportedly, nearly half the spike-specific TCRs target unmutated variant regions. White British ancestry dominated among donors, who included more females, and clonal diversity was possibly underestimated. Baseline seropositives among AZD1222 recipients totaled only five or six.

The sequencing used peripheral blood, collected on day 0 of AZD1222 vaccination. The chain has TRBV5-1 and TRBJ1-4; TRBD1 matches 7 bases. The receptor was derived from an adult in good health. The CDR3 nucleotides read TGCGCCAGCAGCTCAGAGGGGGCGTCTGTTGAAAAACTGTTTTTT. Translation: CASSSEGASVEKLFF.